This T cell receptor (beta chain) derives from a study of blood T cells in healthy people across ages. Study results and caveats: Those diversity estimates obtained from one million T cells were thought to be underestimates. Naive T cell percentage showed a strong correlation with TCR beta diversity.

A word on this clonotype: Antigen specificity is unknown.

V lost 5 bases and J lost 3; bases outside the gene matches: 3. Germline V gene lookup returns CDR1 SGHAT and CDR2 FQNNGV. The CDR3 totals 14 residues. Alongside a J-beta primer mix, a sample-barcoded 5' primer served in a second PCR lasting about 7 to 11 cycles. MiXCR was run by TCRdb on the 5' RACE reads, yielding one entry per CDR3 protein. The sample contains about 1,400,000 distinct CDR3 sequences, approximately 59% of which appear only once. The source of this sequence is a man aged 18 to 35 in good health. Sequencing was carried out using blood. The genes are TRBV11-2 and TRBJ2-5; 10 bases are shared with TRBD2. DNA of the CDR3: TGTGCCAGCAGCAGTAGCGGGAGGAAAGAGACCCAGTACTTC. Its protein is CASSSSGRKETQYF. Based on the CDR3 plus reference TRBV11-2 and TRBJ2-5, the full variable domain is EAGVAQSPRYKIIEKRQSVAFWCNPISGHATLYWYQQILGQGPKLLIQFQNNGVVDDSQLPKDRFSAERLKGVDSTLKIQPAKLEDSAVYLCASSSSGRKETQYFGPGTRLLVL.